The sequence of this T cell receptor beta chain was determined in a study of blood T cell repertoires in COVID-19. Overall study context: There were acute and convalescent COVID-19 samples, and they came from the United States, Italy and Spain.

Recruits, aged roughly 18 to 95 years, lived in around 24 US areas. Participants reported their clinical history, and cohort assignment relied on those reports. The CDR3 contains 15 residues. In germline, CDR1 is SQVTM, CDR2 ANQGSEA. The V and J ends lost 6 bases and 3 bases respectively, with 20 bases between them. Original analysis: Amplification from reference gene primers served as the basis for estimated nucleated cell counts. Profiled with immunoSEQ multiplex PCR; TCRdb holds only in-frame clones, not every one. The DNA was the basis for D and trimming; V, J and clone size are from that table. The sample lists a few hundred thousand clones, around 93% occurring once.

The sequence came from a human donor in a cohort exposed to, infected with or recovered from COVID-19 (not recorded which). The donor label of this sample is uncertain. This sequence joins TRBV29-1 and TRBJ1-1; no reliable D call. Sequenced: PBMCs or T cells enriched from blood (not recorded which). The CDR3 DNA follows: TGCAGCGTCGCTGCCCCGGGTCGCCAGCACACTGAAGCTTTCTTT. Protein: CSVAAPGRQHTEAFF.